A selection of T cell receptor beta chains follows, all from one sample in a study of blood T cell repertoires in COVID-19. Only in-frame clones appear in the TCRdb table, and some are missing; sequencing was by immunoSEQ multiplex PCR. Of 100,000 or so clones listed, about 80% were seen once; the top ten hold around 4.4%. Specimen: peripheral blood. The origin of the receptors is a man aged 55 to 70 with acute or convalescent COVID-19. The CDR3 runs from the conserved cysteine through the conserved F or W. D genes are given only for firm matches. Where a row states a size, it is once, few, many or the class of an expanded clone; other rows omit it.

d_gene	v_gene	len	abundance	j_gene	CDR3aa	CDR3nt
TRBD2	TRBV5-1	20	NA	TRBJ2-3	CASSLTGLAGVGVSTDTQYF	TGCGCCAGCAGCTTGACGGGACTAGCGGGAGTGGGAGTTAGCACAGATACGCAGTATTTT
NA	TRBV4-1	16	NA	TRBJ1-1	CASSLRAGSEGTEAFF	TGCGCCAGCAGCCTACGTGCGGGATCCGAGGGCACTGAAGCTTTCTTT
NA	TRBV2	17	NA	TRBJ2-2	CASSEIIDRPNTGELFF	TGTGCCAGCAGTGAAATTATCGACAGACCGAACACCGGGGAGCTGTTTTTT
TRBD1	TRBV11-3	14	NA	TRBJ2-7	CASSLAGQNYEQYF	TGTGCCAGCAGCTTAGCGGGACAGAACTACGAGCAGTACTTC
TRBD1	TRBV5-1	16	few	TRBJ2-4	CASSSDRALAKNIQYF	TGCGCCAGCAGCTCGGACAGGGCACTAGCCAAAAACATTCAGTACTTC
TRBD2	TRBV10-3	18	NA	TRBJ2-1	CAISESIRAGTRYNEQFF	TGTGCCATCAGTGAGTCGATTAGGGCAGGGACTAGGTACAATGAGCAGTTCTTC
TRBD1	TRBV18	15	NA	TRBJ1-5	CASSTGTGHNQPQHF	TGTGCCAGCTCAACCGGGACAGGACACAATCAGCCCCAGCATTTT
NA	TRBV5-1	15	NA	TRBJ1-5	CASSLDGGSNQPQHF	TGCGCCAGCAGCTTGGACGGGGGTAGCAATCAGCCCCAGCATTTT
NA	TRBV7-9	14	NA	TRBJ1-2	CASSLKNRVNGYTF	TGTGCCAGCAGCTTAAAGAACAGGGTAAATGGCTACACCTTC
TRBD1	TRBV5-5	15	NA	TRBJ2-7	CASSSGQGLSYEQYF	TGTGCCAGCAGCTCGGGACAGGGTCTCTCCTACGAGCAGTACTTC
TRBD1	TRBV6-2/TRBV6-3	18	NA	TRBJ2-4	CASSYGTGLVGAKNIQYF	TGTGCCAGCAGTTACGGGACAGGGTTAGTTGGCGCCAAAAACATTCAGTACTTC
NA	TRBV7-2	14	NA	TRBJ2-5	CASSKLQGKETQYF	TGTGCCAGCAGCAAACTTCAGGGGAAAGAGACCCAGTACTTC
NA	TRBV2	13	NA	TRBJ1-6	CASSGTEDSPLHF	TGTGCCAGCAGTGGGACAGAGGATTCACCCCTCCACTTT
NA	TRBV11-2	17	NA	TRBJ2-1	CASSLGPAERSYNEQFF	TGTGCCAGCAGCTTAGGGCCCGCGGAGCGGAGTTACAATGAGCAGTTCTTC
NA	TRBV4-3	16	NA	TRBJ1-2	CASSQGGIGTNYGYTF	TGCGCCAGCAGCCAGGGGGGGATAGGGACTAACTATGGCTACACCTTC
TRBD2	TRBV11-3	15	NA	TRBJ2-3	CASRGTSGRTDTQYF	TGTGCCAGCAGGGGGACTAGCGGGAGGACAGATACGCAGTATTTT
NA	TRBV6-1	11	NA	TRBJ2-1	CASSEVGGQFF	TGTGCCAGCAGTGAAGTCGGTGGGCAGTTCTTC
NA	TRBV2	14	NA	TRBJ2-7	CASSFTAGPYEQYF	TGTGCCAGCAGTTTCACGGCAGGGCCCTACGAGCAGTACTTC
NA	TRBV7-2	14	NA	TRBJ2-3	CASSPRIGTDTQYF	TGTGCCAGCAGCCCCCGTATAGGCACAGATACGCAGTATTTT
TRBD1	TRBV9	15	NA	TRBJ1-1	CASSASGTEGTEAFF	TGTGCCAGCAGCGCCTCCGGGACAGAGGGCACTGAAGCTTTCTTT
TRBD1	TRBV2	14	many	TRBJ2-5	CASRPGTGGETQYF	TGTGCCAGCAGGCCCGGGACAGGGGGGGAGACCCAGTACTTC
NA	TRBV12-5	15	NA	TRBJ1-3	CASGLGTVSGNTIYF	TGTGCTAGTGGTTTAGGGACTGTCTCTGGAAACACCATATATTTT
NA	TRBV5-5	14	NA	TRBJ2-5	CASSRSGDWETQYF	TGTGCCAGCAGCCGCTCGGGGGACTGGGAGACCCAGTACTTC
NA	TRBV5-1	14	NA	TRBJ2-1	CASSLSGAYNEQFF	TGCGCCAGCAGCTTGTCAGGGGCTTACAATGAGCAGTTCTTC
TRBD2	TRBV19	18	NA	TRBJ2-5	CASSMLGGLAGGRETQYF	TGTGCCAGTAGTATGTTGGGAGGACTAGCGGGAGGGAGAGAGACCCAGTACTTC
TRBD2	TRBV29-1	14	NA	TRBJ2-1	CSVDLGLAKEEQFF	TGCAGCGTTGATCTGGGACTAGCGAAGGAGGAGCAGTTCTTC